This T cell receptor beta chain was sequenced in a study of OX40 agonist ivuxolimab in advanced cancers. Background on the study: Patients were given ivuxolimab, an antibody that agonizes OX40 (CD134). Overall study results and limits: At 0.1 to 3.0 mg/kg and by week 6, clonal expansion occurred in CD4+ and CD8+ blood T cells. In CD8+ T cells, expanded clones were on average more numerous than in CD4+.

Of note for this clone: Its antigen is unknown.

Using immunoSEQ multiplex PCR, the repertoire was profiled, and TCRdb retains in-frame clones only, with some absent. The table has about 53,000 clones, around 82% seen once. The TCR comes from an adult with an advanced solid tumor such as melanoma, head and neck, liver or kidney cancer. This specimen was CD4+ or CD8+ T cells sorted from blood, taken in a trial of the OX40 agonist ivuxolimab.

CDR3: CASTDIRIEQFF. The CDR3 bases are TGTGCCAGCACCGATATTCGAATTGAGCAGTTCTTC. The rearrangement links TRBV7-2 to TRBJ2-1; unclear D gene. This CDR3 contains 12 residues. V lost 7 bases to trimming and J lost 9 bases, with 13 bases between them. Germline lookup yields CDR1 SGHTA and CDR2 FQGNSA.